The present TCR beta chain was sequenced within a study of T cells in Graves' hyperthyroidism and ophthalmopathy. Findings and caveats of the study: Expanded thyroid clonotypes (above 0.001) were mostly also found in blood. For ophthalmopathy, model prediction preceded onset by a median about 6 months. A 13 V-J signature model discriminated ophthalmopathy versus stable hyperthyroidism.

This clonotype was recorded at least ten times. No antigen is known for it. Amplification targeted TCR beta CDR3 regions from RNA transcripts. The study used the HTBI primer set for a first-round RT-PCR of the TCR CDR3. Via MiXCR, TCRdb re-called the multiplex PCR reads, giving one row per CDR3 protein. This table has about 510,000 distinct CDR3 sequences, around 43% appearing once. Orbital computed tomography and thyroid ultrasound, together with serum TRAb and thyroxine and clinical symptoms, were used for diagnoses. The trim removed 5 bases at V and 0 bases at J, leaving 12 bases unmatched. Germline V lookup: CDR1 SNHLY, CDR2 FYNNEI. The CDR3 has 18 amino acids.

The sequence came from an adult woman with Graves' disease, either hyperthyroidism or ophthalmopathy (not recorded which). The chain is built from TRBV2 and TRBJ1-5; 8 nucleotides match TRBD1. The sample taken for sequencing was peripheral blood or thyroid tissue (not recorded which). CDR3 DNA: TGTGCCAGCAGTTCCAGGGGGCGCGGGGGATATAGCAATCAGCCCCAGCATTTT. This encodes CASSSRGRGGYSNQPQHF.